The clone carrying this TCR beta chain appeared a few times. Its antigen is currently unknown. CDR3 length: 12 amino acids. Germline V gives CDR1 SQVTM, CDR2 ANQGSEA. V was clipped by 6 bases and J by 4 bases; unmatched bases: 3. The data belong to a study of T-cell reconstitution after alpha-beta-depleted transplantation in children. Study observations and caveats: In some patients, recipient T cells and intrathymic progenitors surviving conditioning explained high day-60 diversity. Once a year had passed after transplant, T-cell counts and diversity came mostly from newly produced T cells. As was reported, about two months after transplant, alpha-beta T cells came from several hundred expanded graft clones.

Unique molecular identifiers were built into the TCRbeta library. TCRdb redid the calling of the PCR reads with MiXCR, one entry per CDR3 protein. The sample has around 440,000 distinct CDR3 sequences, more than 9% seen once; the top ten hold around 2%. Sequenced material: PBMCs, taken before TCRalphabeta/CD19-depleted stem cell transplant. The TCR originated in a child aged 2-15 years with inherited bone marrow failure, due to receive a stem cell transplant. J is TRBJ2-7 and V is TRBV29-1; 10 bases are a match to TRBD1. CDR3 DNA sequence: TGCAGCGTGAGGACAGGGGGTTACGAGCAGTACTTC. It codes for CSVRTGGYEQYF.